Detailed here is one T cell receptor (beta chain). These data originate in a study of T cell changes during pregnancy in multiple sclerosis. The ends were cut back, 2 bases at V and 8 bases at J, with 12 bases in the middle. The germline V gene encodes CDR1 SGHVS and CDR2 FQNEAQ. This CDR3 spans 14 amino acids. This table comes from immunoSEQ multiplex PCR, and its TCRdb copy is limited to in-frame clones, with some not included. The table includes approximately 96,000 clones, about 90% detected once. The clonotype comes from a female donor in good health, enrolled as a control in a pregnancy study. The input for sequencing was peripheral blood, taken after pregnancy. The chain couples TRBV7-8 to TRBJ1-4, with D perhaps matching TRBD1 (6 bases). The CDR3 is CASSLIPRGEKLFF. The DNA for the CDR3 is TGTGCCAGCAGCTTAATCCCTAGGGGGGAAAAACTGTTTTTT.